This T cell receptor beta chain is drawn from a study of patients and donors after allogeneic stem cell transplantation. This clonotype appeared a few times. Trimming at V came to 0 bases and at J to 6 bases, leaving 10 bases not matched to a gene. The CDR3 length is 17 residues. CDR1 is SGHRS, CDR2 YFSETQ, per germline. TCRdb recomputed calls from the RT-PCR reads with MiXCR, one row per CDR3 protein. The sample carries around 150,000 distinct CDR3 sequences, approximately 35% recorded once. Sequenced sample: blood, either unsorted or a sorted T cell fraction (not recorded which). The TCR was taken from a human donor who was either an allogeneic HSCT recipient or a stem cell or donor lymphocyte infusion donor (not recorded which). It is not recorded whose cells these are; they may come from a transplant donor. The chain recombines TRBV5-1 with TRBJ1-3, with 9 bases identical to TRBD1. The chain's CDR3 is CASSLELWTGDKNTIYF. The CDR3 region has the DNA TGCGCCAGCAGCTTGGAACTTTGGACAGGGGATAAAAACACCATATATTTT.